A single sample is the source of the 14 T cell receptor beta chains below, sequenced in a study of siplizumab effects on memory and regulatory T cells. Sequencing used immunoSEQ multiplex PCR; TCRdb keeps in-frame clones, though not all of them. Found here are some 100,000 clones, around 90% of them singletons; the top ten hold just over 2.5%. Sequencing was performed on CD4+ T cells sorted from blood. These receptors came from a human donor in good health. Some clones in this sample may be carry-over from other donors' samples.

The chain couples TRBV18 to TRBJ1-5; D remains unclear. Trimming shortened V by 3 bases and J by 2 bases, and 14 bases separated the two germline ends. The length of the CDR3 is 16 residues. Germline lookup yields CDR1 KGHSH and CDR2 LQKENI. The CDR3 nucleotides are TGTGCCAGCTCACCTGCTGAAGGGATAGGCAATCAGCCCCAGCATTTT. The encoded protein is CASSPAEGIGNQPQHF.

The V and J genes are TRBV5-1 and TRBJ2-3, with D perhaps TRBD1 (5 bases). Germline V gene sequence: CDR1 SGHRS, CDR2 YFSETQ. This CDR3 has 14 amino acids. Trimming took 5 bases from V and 0 from J, leaving 10 bases between them. The CDR3 DNA reads TGCGCCAGCAGACCAGACAGTAGCACAGATACGCAGTATTTT. Protein sequence: CASRPDSSTDTQYF.

The V and J genes are TRBV28 and TRBJ2-3; D not certain. V lost 2 bases to trimming and J lost 1 base, with 16 bases between them. This CDR3 is 17 amino acids long. The germline CDR1 and CDR2 sequences are MDHEN and SYDVKM. The CDR3 loop reads CASSLIRVSPRTDTQYF. For the CDR3, the DNA is TGTGCCAGCAGTTTAATACGGGTTAGCCCCCGCACAGATACGCAGTATTTT.

The genes are TRBV7-2 and TRBJ1-2; no clear D. The ends were cut back, 2 bases at V and 8 bases at J, with 6 bases in the middle. The CDR3 sequence is 11 residues long. Germline values: CDR1 SGHTA, CDR2 FQGNSA. The CDR3 is CASSLLGGYTF. The CDR3 DNA sequence: TGTGCCAGCAGCTTACTAGGCGGCTACACCTTC.

The J gene is TRBJ2-7, the V gene TRBV5-1; 12 bases align to TRBD1. The CDR3 runs to 14 residues. Looked up from germline, CDR1 is SGHRS and CDR2 is YFSETQ. V shed 4 bases and J 6 bases; nucleotides not matched to a gene: 5. The CDR3 sequence: CASSTGQGAGEQYF. The CDR3 DNA is TGCGCCAGCAGCACGGGACAGGGGGCGGGCGAGCAGTACTTC.

This sequence joins TRBV2 and TRBJ1-5; D is uncertain. Deletions cut 0 bases from V and 1 base from J, with 4 bases between. CDR1 is SNHLY and CDR2 is FYNNEI in the germline V gene. CDR3 length: 14 residues. DNA for the CDR3: TGTGCCAGCAGTGAAGCGCTAAGCAATCAGCCCCAGCATTTT. Its translation: CASSEALSNQPQHF.

In this sample, this clone turned up a few times. The V call is TRBV7-9, the J call TRBJ2-1; tentative D call: TRBD2 (6 bases). Per germline, CDR1 SEHNR and CDR2 FQNEAQ (reference sequence). CDR3 length equals 11 residues. Trimming removed 5 bases from V and 11 bases from J, with 10 bases in between. The CDR3: CASSDAGQQFF. As DNA, the CDR3 is TGTGCCAGCAGCGACGCGGGACAGCAGTTCTTC. Filled out from reference TRBV7-9 and TRBJ2-1, the complete variable domain reads DTGVSQNPRHKITKRGQNVTFRCDPISEHNRLYWYRQTLGQGPEFLTYFQNEAQLEKSRLLSDRFSAERPKGSFSTLEIQRTEQGDSAMYLCASSDAGQQFFGPGTRLTVL.

The rearrangement links TRBV10-1 to TRBJ2-3; unclear D gene. The V end lost 3 bases, the J end lost 5 bases, and 3 bases lay between the germline ends. Germline CDR1 WNHNN, CDR2 SYGVQD (reference sequence). This CDR3 contains 11 residues. CDR3 sequence reads: CASSERDTQYF. The CDR3, as DNA: TGCGCCAGCAGTGAAAGAGATACGCAGTATTTT.

This clone was picked up one time. The J gene is TRBJ1-1, the V gene TRBV18, with a weak D call TRBD1 (5 bases). Trimming left V 0 bases short and J 6 bases short, with 14 bases between. The germline V gene has CDR1 KGHSH and CDR2 LQKENI. The CDR3 runs 15 residues. CDR3 loop: CASSPPGGFFSEAFF. The CDR3 DNA is TGTGCCAGCTCACCACCGGGGGGTTTTTTTTCTGAAGCTTTCTTT.

The chain is built from TRBV2 and TRBJ2-3; 12 bases map to TRBD2. Germline CDR1 SNHLY, CDR2 FYNNEI. V gave up 7 bases and J gave up 8 bases; unmatched junction bases: 7. CDR3 length: 14 residues. CDR3 sequence: CASTTSGSSGTQYF. DNA of the CDR3: TGTGCCAGCACGACTAGCGGGAGCAGTGGTACGCAGTATTTT.

CDR3 region: CASSNEVGNTEAFF. CDR3 nucleotide sequence: TGTGCCAGTAGTAATGAGGTGGGGAACACTGAAGCTTTCTTT. This chain joins TRBV19 and TRBJ1-1; D unclear. CDR1 and CDR2 (germline): LNHDA, SQIVND (reference sequence). V lost 4 bases, J lost 1 base, and 10 bases lay in between. The CDR3 spans 14 residues.

The CDR3 DNA reads TGTGCCAGCAGCTTAGATCTCTCGAGGACAGATACGCAGTATTTT. Protein: CASSLDLSRTDTQYF. This rearrangement joins TRBV7-8 to TRBJ2-3; D call uncertain. From germline, CDR1 is SGHVS and CDR2 FQNEAQ. V was shortened by 1 base and J by 3 bases, with 11 bases between the two germline ends. The CDR3 is made up of 15 amino acids.

This clone has only one observation. The chain joins TRBV7-8 to TRBJ2-1; the match to TRBD2 covers 7 bases. With V trimmed by 3 bases and J by 5 bases, 10 bases remained unmatched. The CDR3 extends over 16 amino acids. CDR1 and CDR2 from the germline V gene are SGHVS and FQNEAQ. The CDR3 DNA reads as TGTGCCAGCAGCTTGGCGGCGGGACTACTGAACAATGAGCAGTTCTTC. It yields the protein CASSLAAGLLNNEQFF.

This chain uses TRBV4-2 with TRBJ2-1; 10 bases align to TRBD1. J gave up 10 bases and V 0 bases, and 9 bases lay outside the gene matches. The CDR3 length is 16 residues. Germline values: CDR1 LGHNA, CDR2 YNFKEQ. The chain's CDR3 is CASSQEFAGQGREQFF. The CDR3 coding sequence is TGTGCCAGCAGCCAAGAATTTGCGGGACAGGGGAGAGAGCAGTTCTTC.